This T cell receptor beta chain is drawn from a study of T cells in localized non-small cell lung cancer. Concerning this clone itself: Its antigen is unidentified.

This CDR3 contains 14 residues. Trimming removed 6 bases from V and 5 bases from J, with 11 bases in between. Germline values: CDR1 MNHGY, CDR2 SAAAGT. General study results and limits: In the blood, greater T cell density corresponded to longer overall survival. Sequencing involved a lone tumor region, leaving heterogeneity possible. Turning up in adjacent lung were a median roughly 59 of the top 100 tumor clones. Uninvolved adjacent lung showed peak T cell clonality, exceeding tumor.

The data were produced by immunoSEQ multiplex PCR, yet TCRdb's version contains in-frame clones alone and is incomplete. The sample has 4,500 to 5,000 clones; approximately 30% are singletons. The chain recombines TRBV6-8 with TRBJ1-6; D possibly corresponds to TRBD1 (5 bases). This clonotype was sampled from a man aged 40 to 70 with stage III squamous cell lung carcinoma. Sequenced here: lung tumor tissue, sampled before any cancer treatment. The CDR3, as DNA: TGTGCCAGCAGGCCGGGACGGAATAATTCACCCCTCCACTTT. Amino acids: CASRPGRNNSPLHF.